The 25 T cell receptor beta chains below come from one sample, sequenced in a study of T cells in Graves' hyperthyroidism and ophthalmopathy. TCR beta CDR3 region amplification was performed from RNA transcripts. An initial round of RT-PCR targeting the TCR CDR3 relied on the HTBI primer set. In TCRdb, the multiplex PCR reads were re-called with MiXCR into one record per CDR3 protein. Among nearly 600,000 distinct CDR3 sequences listed, 13% to 15% were seen once. Sequencing input: blood. Receptor source: a woman under 30 with Graves' ophthalmopathy.

This clonotype has a count of ten or more. The genes are TRBV7-9 and TRBJ2-3; TRBD1 aligns across 7 bases. CDR3 length equals 15 residues. V shed 4 bases, J shed 2 bases, and the junction held 6 bases outside the gene matches. CDR1 and CDR2 from the germline V gene are SEHNR and FQNEAQ (reference sequence). The CDR3 DNA sequence: TGTGCCAGCAGCTCATCGACAGGGCCCACAGATACGCAGTATTTT. This codes for CASSSSTGPTDTQYF.

This clonotype was detected ten times or more. This chain links TRBV27 with TRBJ2-1; D is uncertain. Trimming pared 5 bases from V and 2 bases from J, leaving 16 bases between. Germline assignment: CDR1 MNHEY and CDR2 SMNVEV (reference sequence). This CDR3 contains 16 residues. CDR3 sequence: CASSPSSRRAYNEQFF. The CDR3 nucleotides read TGTGCCAGCAGTCCATCAAGCCGTAGAGCCTACAATGAGCAGTTCTTC.

This clonotype was seen ten or more times. The rearrangement uses TRBV2 and TRBJ2-3; 8 bases are a match to TRBD2. V gave up 5 bases and J gave up 7 bases; unmatched junction bases: 8. This CDR3 is built from 14 residues. Germline assignment: CDR1 SNHLY and CDR2 FYNNEI. The CDR3 sequence is CASSLITSGNTQYF. The CDR3 DNA reads TGTGCCAGCAGTCTAATTACTAGCGGCAATACGCAGTATTTT.

This clonotype was observed a few times. V is TRBV28 and J is TRBJ2-7; 7 bases map to TRBD2. After removal of 6 bases from V and 0 bases from J, the junction contained 8 bases not matched to a gene. Germline CDR1 is MDHEN and CDR2 is SYDVKM. The CDR3 sequence is 15 residues long. Written as DNA, the CDR3 is TGTGCCAGCAGCCCTGGCGGGAGCCGCTCCTACGAGCAGTACTTC. Its protein product is CASSPGGSRSYEQYF.

At least ten counts were recorded for this clonotype. This chain links TRBV10-3 with TRBJ2-5; TRBD1 aligns across 7 bases. V shed 7 bases and J 5 bases; nucleotides not matched to a gene: 7. Per germline, CDR1 ENHRY and CDR2 SYGVKD. This CDR3 region has 13 residues. The CDR3 spells CAITRDRVETQYF. In DNA, the CDR3 is TGTGCCATCACCCGTGACAGGGTGGAGACCCAGTACTTC.

This clonotype was observed at least ten times. The chain combines TRBV7-9 with TRBJ2-7, with D hard to call. This CDR3 has 13 residues. The V and J ends lost 6 bases and 1 base respectively, with 10 bases between them. In germline, CDR1 is SEHNR, CDR2 FQNEAQ (reference sequence). CDR3 sequence (DNA): TGTGCCAGCAGTACAGAGACGTCCTACGAGCAGTACTTC. Amino acids: CASSTETSYEQYF.

In this sample, this clonotype turned up many times. The chain uses TRBV5-1 and TRBJ2-7; 12 bases align to TRBD1. Germline V CDR1 and CDR2: SGHRS, YFSETQ. The CDR3 length is 17 residues. V shed 3 bases, J shed 4 bases, and the junction held 11 bases outside the gene matches. The CDR3 spells CASSSSGTGGNGYEQYF. CDR3 nucleotide sequence: TGCGCCAGCAGCTCCAGCGGGACAGGGGGCAATGGATACGAGCAGTACTTC.

This clonotype was detected only a few times. This chain connects TRBV19 to TRBJ2-5; 7 bases are a match to TRBD1. V was pared by 4 bases and J by 5 bases, with 7 bases of the junction left unmatched. The CDR3 sequence is 14 residues long. Germline V gives CDR1 LNHDA, CDR2 SQIVND (reference sequence). The chain's CDR3 is CASSTRDSLETQYF. DNA of the CDR3: TGTGCCAGTAGTACCCGGGACAGCTTGGAGACCCAGTACTTC.

The table lists this clonotype with many counts. The chain carries TRBV18 and TRBJ2-7; D is unclear. The CDR3 is 14 amino acids. With 2 bases removed from V and 3 bases from J, the gap between germline ends came to 11 bases. The germline V gene has CDR1 KGHSH and CDR2 LQKENI. CDR3 DNA sequence: TGTGCCAGCTCACCATCCACTGTTGTCTACGAGCAGTACTTC. It specifies CASSPSTVVYEQYF.

This chain links TRBV10-2 with TRBJ2-7; 9 bases agree with TRBD1. Germline V gene sequence: CDR1 WSHSY, CDR2 SAAADI. The CDR3 is 14 residues long. V was pared by 8 bases and J by 1 base, with 6 bases of the junction left unmatched. CDR3: CASSTGGRSYEQYF. The DNA for the CDR3 is TGCGCCAGCTCCACAGGGGGCAGGTCCTACGAGCAGTACTTC.

This clonotype was counted at least ten times. CDR3 nucleotides: TGTGCCAGCAGAAGGGACGCCGTGGGGGATCAGCCCCAGCATTTT. This gives the protein CASRRDAVGDQPQHF. The V gene is TRBV12-3 or TRBV12-4, the J gene TRBJ1-5; maybe TRBD1 (5 bases). The length of the CDR3 is 15 residues. The ends were cut back, 6 bases at V and 5 bases at J, with 17 bases in the middle.

This clonotype was recorded a few times. The CDR3 protein is CASRGRLAGGATDTQYF. CDR3 DNA: TGTGCCAGCAGAGGCAGACTAGCGGGAGGAGCCACAGATACGCAGTATTTT. The chain joins TRBV6-1 to TRBJ2-3, with 13 bases aligning to TRBD2. Germline CDR1 MNHNS, CDR2 SASEGT. V dropped 6 bases and J dropped 2; count of bases not matched to a gene: 8. The CDR3 sequence is 17 residues long.

The genes are TRBV11-2 and TRBJ2-2; D is perhaps TRBD2 (5 bases). Trimming left V 5 bases short and J 4 bases short, with 14 bases between. This CDR3 region has 15 residues. Germline V lookup: CDR1 SGHAT, CDR2 FQNNGV. The CDR3 here is CASSPGLASTGELFF. In DNA form, the CDR3 reads TGTGCCAGCAGCCCAGGACTCGCTAGCACCGGGGAGCTGTTTTTT.

This clonotype was detected only a few times. The chain couples TRBV6-2 or TRBV6-3 to TRBJ2-2; 11 bases fit TRBD2. J lost 1 base, V lost 5 bases, and 6 bases had no gene match. The germline CDR1 and CDR2 sequences are MNHEY and SVGEGT. CDR3 size: 17 residues. In nucleotides, the CDR3 is TGTGCCAGCAGTCACCAGGGGACTAGCGGGAACACCGGGGAGCTGTTTTTT. Encoded protein: CASSHQGTSGNTGELFF.

The sample holds many counts of this clonotype. The chain is built from TRBV19 and TRBJ1-1; weak D call: TRBD1 (5 bases). The CDR3 loop spans 14 amino acids. Germline assignment: CDR1 LNHDA and CDR2 SQIVND (reference sequence). V was cut by 1 base and J by 2 bases, with 8 bases left in between. This CDR3 is CASSIVDRNTEAFF. The CDR3 DNA is TGTGCCAGTAGTATAGTAGACAGAAACACTGAAGCTTTCTTT.

This chain uses TRBV24-1 with TRBJ1-2; D is ambiguous. The CDR3 length is 12 residues. CDR1 and CDR2 from the germline V gene are KGHDR and SFDVKD. Trimming removed 3 bases from V and 2 bases from J, with 3 bases in between. CDR3 DNA sequence: TGTGCCACCAGTGATGAGAACTATGGCTACACCTTC. Amino acid sequence: CATSDENYGYTF.

This clonotype was observed many times. The rearrangement uses TRBV27 and TRBJ1-6, with D uncertain. CDR1 is MNHEY, CDR2 SMNVEV, per germline (reference sequence). The CDR3 totals 17 residues. V lost 3 bases, J lost 0 bases, and 12 bases lay in between. Here the CDR3 reads CASSLTPTRSYNSPLHF. In DNA form, the CDR3 reads TGTGCCAGCAGTTTGACACCTACTCGCTCCTATAATTCACCCCTCCACTTT.

There are many counts of this clonotype. The J gene is TRBJ2-2, the V gene TRBV5-1; D is undetermined. Trimming pared 4 bases from V and 0 bases from J, leaving 7 bases between. Germline V gene sequence: CDR1 SGHRS, CDR2 YFSETQ. This CDR3 is built from 14 residues. This chain's CDR3 is CASSLTPNTGELFF. The CDR3 DNA follows: TGCGCCAGCAGCCTGACACCGAACACCGGGGAGCTGTTTTTT.

This clonotype was seen repeatedly, ten times or more. The rearrangement joins TRBV20-1 to TRBJ2-7, with D maybe TRBD2 (5 bases). V was trimmed by 5 bases and J by 3 bases, leaving 11 bases between them. This CDR3 has 12 amino acids. Germline loops: CDR1 DFQATT, CDR2 SNEGSKA (reference sequence). Here the CDR3 DNA reads TGCAGTGCTGAGGGCAGTGACTACGAGCAGTACTTC. Protein: CSAEGSDYEQYF.

This clonotype showed up just a few times. The V and J genes are TRBV3-1 and TRBJ2-1, with 11 bases identical to TRBD2. V was pared by 4 bases and J by 6 bases, with 17 bases of the junction left unmatched. Germline V gives CDR1 LGHDT, CDR2 YNNKEL (reference sequence). The CDR3 loop spans 19 amino acids. The CDR3 here is CASSPHQGNSGRAGNEQFF. The DNA for the CDR3 is TGTGCCAGCAGCCCACATCAGGGAAATAGCGGGAGGGCCGGCAATGAGCAGTTCTTC.

This clonotype was seen repeatedly, ten times or more. This chain connects TRBV7-3 to TRBJ2-1; D assignment may be TRBD1 or TRBD2 (5 bases each). CDR1 is SGHTA and CDR2 is FQGTGA in the germline V gene. This CDR3 contains 14 residues. The V gene lost 5 bases and the J gene lost 3 bases, with 11 bases spanning the gap. CDR3 nucleotide sequence: TGTGCCAGCAGCCTATGGGGGAACTACAATGAGCAGTTCTTC. Translating gives CASSLWGNYNEQFF.

This clonotype came up many times. The V and J genes are TRBV20-1 and TRBJ2-1, with 8 bases lining up with TRBD1. CDR1 is DFQATT, CDR2 SNEGSKA, per germline (reference sequence). Unmatched junction bases numbered 8, after V lost 0 bases and J lost 4 bases. CDR3 length: 16 residues. CDR3 sequence reads: CSARDFAGGSYNEQFF. Here the CDR3 DNA reads TGCAGTGCTAGAGATTTTGCAGGGGGCAGTTACAATGAGCAGTTCTTC.

This rearrangement joins TRBV9 to TRBJ1-3, with D possibly TRBD1 on 5 matching bases. From germline, CDR1 is SGDLS and CDR2 YYNGEE. Trimming took off 0 bases at V and 2 bases at J, with 9 bases between the two ends. The CDR3 is 15 amino acids. CDR3 sequence reads: CASSVEGAAGNTIYF. The DNA of the CDR3 is TGTGCCAGCAGCGTAGAAGGGGCTGCTGGAAACACCATATATTTT.

This clonotype was seen many times. CDR3 DNA: TGTGCTAGTGGTCAAGATTATTATGGCTACACCTTC. It is translated as CASGQDYYGYTF. The chain recombines TRBV12-5 with TRBJ1-2; D not certain. Germline values: CDR1 LGHNT, CDR2 FRNRAP. The V end was cut by 5 bases, the J end by 5 bases, with 9 bases between. CDR3 length equals 12 residues.

The V call is TRBV15, the J call TRBJ2-7; TRBD1 agrees at 9 bases. V shed 5 bases, J shed 3 bases, and the junction held 5 bases outside the gene matches. The CDR3 is 14 amino acids. CDR1 LNHNV and CDR2 YYDKDF come from the germline V gene (reference sequence). The CDR3 sequence: CATSPGQGDYEQYF. CDR3 DNA sequence: TGTGCCACCAGCCCGGGACAGGGTGACTACGAGCAGTACTTC. The variable domain in full, with the rest retrieved from reference TRBV15 and TRBJ2-7, is DAMVIQNPRYQVTQFGKPVTLSCSQTLNHNVMYWYQQKSSQAPKLLFHYYDKDFNNEADTPDNFQSRRPNTSFCFLDIRSPGLGDTAMYLCATSPGQGDYEQYFGPGTRLTVT.